This TCR beta chain was documented in a study of T cell changes during pregnancy in multiple sclerosis. This CDR3 has 13 amino acids. V was pared by 6 bases and J by 3 bases, with 12 bases between. Germline V gene data show CDR1 as MDHEN and CDR2 as SYDVKM. Sequencing was performed with immunoSEQ multiplex PCR; in TCRdb, only in-frame clones are kept and a portion is missing. The sample lists some 28,000 clones, around nine tenths seen once, with almost 8% in the top ten. The chain carries TRBV28 and TRBJ2-7; D might be TRBD1 (5 bases). The sample here was CD8+ T cells from peripheral blood mononuclear cells, taken before pregnancy. This receptor was taken from a female donor with multiple sclerosis, enrolled in a pregnancy study. CDR3 in DNA: TGTGCCAGCAGGGGCAGGGAAAACTACGAGCAGTACTTC. Translating gives CASRGRENYEQYF.